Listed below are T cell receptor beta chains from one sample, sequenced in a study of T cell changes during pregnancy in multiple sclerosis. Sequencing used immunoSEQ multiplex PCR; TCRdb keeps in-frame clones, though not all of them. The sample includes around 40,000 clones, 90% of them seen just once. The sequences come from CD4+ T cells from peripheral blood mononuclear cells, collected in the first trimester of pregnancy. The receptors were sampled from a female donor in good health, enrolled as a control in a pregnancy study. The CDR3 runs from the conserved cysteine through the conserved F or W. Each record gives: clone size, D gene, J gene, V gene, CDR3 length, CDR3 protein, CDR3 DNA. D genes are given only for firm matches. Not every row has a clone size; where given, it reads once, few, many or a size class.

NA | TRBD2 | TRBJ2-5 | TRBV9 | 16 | CASSVGLAGAGETQYF | TGTGCCAGCAGCGTAGGGCTAGCGGGGGCCGGGGAGACCCAGTACTTC
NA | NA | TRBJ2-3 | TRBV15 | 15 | CATSLTGDHTDTQYF | TGTGCCACCAGCCTGACGGGGGATCACACAGATACGCAGTATTTT
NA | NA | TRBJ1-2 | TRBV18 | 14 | CASSPQTGGYGYTF | TGTGCCAGCTCACCCCAGACAGGCGGCTATGGCTACACCTTC
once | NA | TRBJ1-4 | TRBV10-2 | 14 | CASRGPTPNEKLFF | TGCGCCAGCAGGGGCCCTACCCCCAATGAAAAACTGTTTTTT
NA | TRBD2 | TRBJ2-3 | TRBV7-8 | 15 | CASSGGVVRADTQYF | TGTGCCAGCAGCGGGGGGGTCGTCCGCGCAGATACGCAGTATTTT
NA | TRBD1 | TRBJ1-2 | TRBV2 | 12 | CASSLGTGGYTF | TGTGCCAGCAGCCTCGGGACAGGCGGCTACACCTTC
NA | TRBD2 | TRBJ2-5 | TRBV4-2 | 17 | CASSPWGIAGGQETQYF | TGTGCCAGCAGCCCCTGGGGGATAGCGGGGGGGCAAGAGACCCAGTACTTC
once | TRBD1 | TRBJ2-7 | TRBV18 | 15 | CASSEDRGHSYEQYF | TGTGCCAGCTCAGAGGACAGGGGTCACTCCTACGAGCAGTACTTC
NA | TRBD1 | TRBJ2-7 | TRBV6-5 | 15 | CASSYYRQGYYEQYF | TGTGCCAGCAGTTACTACCGACAGGGGTACTACGAGCAGTACTTC
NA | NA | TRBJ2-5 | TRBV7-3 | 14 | CASSPGGPGETQYF | TGTGCCAGCAGCCCCGGGGGGCCCGGGGAGACCCAGTACTTC
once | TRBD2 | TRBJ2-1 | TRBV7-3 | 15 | CASSSGGSSYNEQFF | TGTGCCAGCAGCTCGGGGGGTAGCTCCTACAATGAGCAGTTCTTC
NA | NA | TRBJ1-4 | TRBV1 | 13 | CTSQRGGKQKLFF | TGCACCAGCCAGAGGGGGGGGAAACAAAAACTGTTTTTT
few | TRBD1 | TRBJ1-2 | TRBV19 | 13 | CASTRGQGNGYTF | TGTGCCAGTACCCGAGGACAGGGAAATGGCTACACCTTC
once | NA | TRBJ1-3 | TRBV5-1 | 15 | CASSHTGISGNTIYF | TGCGCCAGCAGCCATACAGGTATCTCTGGAAACACCATATATTTT
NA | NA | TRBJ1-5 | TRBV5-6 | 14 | CASSLSSSNQPQHF | TGTGCCAGCAGCTTGTCTAGTAGCAATCAGCCCCAGCATTTT
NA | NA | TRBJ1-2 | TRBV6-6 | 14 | CASSYAGVNYGYTF | TGTGCCAGCAGTTACGCAGGGGTGAACTATGGCTACACCTTC
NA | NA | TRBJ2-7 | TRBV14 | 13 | CASSQVRAYEQYF | TGTGCCAGCAGCCAAGTGCGGGCCTACGAGCAGTACTTC
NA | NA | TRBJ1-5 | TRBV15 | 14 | CATSLGGGNQPQHF | TGTGCCACCAGCTTAGGGGGGGGCAATCAGCCCCAGCATTTT
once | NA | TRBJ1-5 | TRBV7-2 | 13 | CASSQEVVQPQHF | TGTGCCAGCAGCCAAGAGGTAGTTCAGCCCCAGCATTTT
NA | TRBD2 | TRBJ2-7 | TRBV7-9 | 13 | CASSPSRGGEQYF | TGTGCCAGCAGCCCAAGCCGCGGGGGAGAGCAGTACTTC
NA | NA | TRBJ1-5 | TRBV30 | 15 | CAWSLRGGGVQPQHF | TGTGCCTGGAGCCTCCGGGGGGGTGGCGTTCAGCCCCAGCATTTT
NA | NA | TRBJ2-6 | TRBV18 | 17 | CASLPGQRPSGANVLTF | TGTGCCAGCCTACCCGGCCAGCGTCCCTCTGGGGCCAACGTCCTGACTTTC
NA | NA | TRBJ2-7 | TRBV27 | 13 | CASAGGSSYEQYF | TGTGCCAGCGCTGGGGGCAGCTCCTACGAGCAGTACTTC
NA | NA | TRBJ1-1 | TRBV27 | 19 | CASSLSIKRSGAMNTEAFF | TGTGCCAGCAGTTTATCGATTAAAAGAAGTGGGGCTATGAACACTGAAGCTTTCTTT
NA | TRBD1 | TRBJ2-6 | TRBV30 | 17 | CAWSPHRGTSGANVLTF | TGTGCCTGGAGCCCGCACAGGGGGACTTCTGGGGCCAACGTCCTGACTTTC
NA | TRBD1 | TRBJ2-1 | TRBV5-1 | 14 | CASTTGESYNEQFF | TGCGCCAGCACCACAGGGGAATCCTACAATGAGCAGTTCTTC
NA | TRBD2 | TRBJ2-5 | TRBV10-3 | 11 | CAIKGGETQYF | TGTGCCATCAAGGGAGGGGAGACCCAGTACTTC
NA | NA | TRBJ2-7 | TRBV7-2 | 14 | CASNLGSSSYEQYF | TGTGCCAGCAACTTAGGTAGTAGCTCCTACGAGCAGTACTTC
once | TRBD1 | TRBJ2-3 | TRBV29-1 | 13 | CSLGTGATDTQYF | TGCAGCCTGGGGACAGGGGCCACAGATACGCAGTATTTT
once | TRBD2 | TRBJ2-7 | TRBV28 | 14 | CASTPSGGYYEQYF | TGTGCCAGCACCCCTAGCGGGGGGTACTACGAGCAGTACTTC
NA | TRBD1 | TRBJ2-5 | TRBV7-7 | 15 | CASSSGTGAVETQYF | TGTGCTAGCAGCTCTGGGACAGGGGCGGTAGAGACCCAGTACTTC
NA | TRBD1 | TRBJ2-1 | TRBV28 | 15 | CASSPSTTGDNEQFF | TGTGCCAGCAGCCCCTCCACTACAGGGGACAATGAGCAGTTCTTC
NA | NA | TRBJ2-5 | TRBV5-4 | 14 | CASSSLEQGETQYF | TGTGCCAGCAGCTCCCTCGAGCAGGGGGAGACCCAGTACTTC
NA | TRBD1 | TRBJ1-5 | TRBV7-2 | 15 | CASSLPGQENQPQHF | TGTGCCAGCAGCTTACCGGGACAGGAGAATCAGCCCCAGCATTTT
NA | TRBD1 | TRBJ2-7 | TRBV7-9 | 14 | CASSPGQGVYEQYF | TGTGCCAGCAGCCCGGGACAGGGTGTCTACGAGCAGTACTTC
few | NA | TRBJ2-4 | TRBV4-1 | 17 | CASSQPQDNIAKNIQYF | TGCGCCAGCAGCCAACCCCAGGACAACATAGCCAAAAACATTCAGTACTTC
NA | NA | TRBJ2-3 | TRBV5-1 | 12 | CASSQSTDTQYF | TGCGCCAGCAGCCAAAGCACAGATACGCAGTATTTT
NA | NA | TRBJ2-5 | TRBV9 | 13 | CASSVQKEETQYF | TGTGCCAGCAGCGTTCAGAAAGAAGAGACCCAGTACTTC
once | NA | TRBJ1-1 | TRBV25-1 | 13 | CASKKGGATEAFF | TGTGCCAGCAAAAAGGGAGGGGCCACTGAAGCTTTCTTT
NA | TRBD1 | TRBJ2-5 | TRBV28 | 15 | CASSHLGTGEETQYF | TGTGCCAGCAGTCATCTCGGGACAGGGGAAGAGACCCAGTACTTC
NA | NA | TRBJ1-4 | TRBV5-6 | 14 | CASSFRDSNEKLFF | TGTGCCAGCAGCTTCCGAGACAGTAATGAAAAACTGTTTTTT
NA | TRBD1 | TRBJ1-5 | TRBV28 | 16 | CASSLDRVEGNQPQHF | TGTGCCAGCAGCCTCGACAGGGTCGAAGGTAATCAGCCCCAGCATTTT
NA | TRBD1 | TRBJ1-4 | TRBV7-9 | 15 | CASSLAGTVNEKLFF | TGTGCCAGCAGCTTAGCGGGGACAGTTAATGAAAAACTGTTTTTT